This T cell receptor (beta chain) derives from a study of Graves' ophthalmopathy and Graves' hyperthyroidism. The CDR3 consists of 15 residues. The J segment lost 7 bases and the V segment lost 0 bases, leaving 8 bases of the junction unmatched. CDR1 SGHAT and CDR2 FQDESV come from the germline V gene (reference sequence). Regarding this clonotype: The antigen is undetermined. It may be a read error: a sequence one base away is much more abundant.

Study-level findings and limits: Ophthalmopathy cases were distinguished from stable hyperthyroidism by a 13-signature model, reaching about 85% sensitivity and over 80% specificity. Among thyroid clonotypes expanded above 0.001 frequency, most also appeared in blood.

The sequenced template was RNA, covering the TCR beta CDR3 region. HTBI primers served in a first-round RT-PCR, which a second-round multiplex PCR followed. TCRdb analysed the multiplex PCR reads with MiXCR anew, one entry per CDR3 protein. This sample has roughly 700,000 distinct CDR3 sequences, with 40% found just once. The sequence was obtained from an adult man with Graves' ophthalmopathy. Sequenced input: peripheral blood. The genes are TRBV11-1 and TRBJ1-1; 7 bases are a match to TRBD1. CDR3 protein: CASSLAQTGLVEAFF. In nucleotides, the CDR3 is TGTGCCAGCAGCTTAGCCCAGACAGGGCTCGTTGAAGCTTTCTTT.